A selection of T cell receptor beta chains follows, all from one sample in a study of cytomegalovirus exposure and HLA in healthy donors. TCRdb's table, derived via immunoSEQ multiplex PCR, lists solely in-frame clones and lacks some. The data show around 97,000 clones, roughly 9.4% seen once. Sequencing input: PBMCs. The receptors here all came from a man aged 45-65 years in good health and CMV-seropositive. CDR3s include the opening cysteine and the closing phenylalanine or tryptophan. A D gene is named only where the DNA matches it firmly. Clone size is shown for a subset of rows, as once, few, many or a class of expanded clone.

clone size	V gene	D gene	CDR3 length	J gene	CDR3 protein	CDR3 DNA
few	TRBV5-1	NA	14	TRBJ1-2	CASSRGHPDYGYTF	TGCGCCAGCAGTCGTGGACACCCCGACTATGGCTACACCTTC
NA	TRBV10-3	TRBD1	14	TRBJ1-2	CAISDFDRGHGYTF	TGTGCCATCAGTGATTTTGACAGGGGGCATGGCTACACCTTC
few	TRBV25-1	NA	15	TRBJ2-1	CASSEYFPGDNEQFF	TGTGCCAGCAGTGAATATTTCCCGGGGGACAATGAGCAGTTCTTC
NA	TRBV19	NA	17	TRBJ1-5	CASSSKVRGDSNQPQHF	TGTGCCAGTAGTAGTAAAGTTCGAGGCGATAGCAATCAGCCCCAGCATTTT
few	TRBV5-6	TRBD1	16	TRBJ2-7	CASSLDRGPRLNEQYF	TGTGCCAGCAGCTTGGACAGGGGGCCCAGACTTAACGAGCAGTACTTC
few	TRBV27	NA	18	TRBJ1-6	CASRLTSTVGVHNSPLHF	TGTGCCAGCAGGTTAACATCGACAGTGGGTGTCCATAATTCACCCCTCCACTTT
NA	TRBV7-9	NA	14	TRBJ2-5	CASSLVDSEETQYF	TGTGCCAGCAGCTTAGTGGACAGTGAGGAGACCCAGTACTTC
NA	TRBV19	NA	15	TRBJ1-6	CASSMGRLLNSPLHF	TGTGCCAGTAGTATGGGGAGACTTTTAAATTCACCCCTCCACTTT
NA	TRBV19	TRBD1	14	TRBJ2-7	CASSTLGTAYEQYF	TGTGCCAGTAGTACCCTTGGGACAGCCTACGAGCAGTACTTC
few	TRBV28	TRBD1	15	TRBJ1-6	CASTRTGTGLFSLHF	TGTGCCAGCACTAGAACTGGGACAGGGCTTTTCTCCCTCCACTTT
few	TRBV7-6	NA	14	TRBJ2-2	CASSSIENTGELFF	TGTGCCAGCAGCTCGATAGAGAACACCGGGGAGCTGTTTTTT
NA	TRBV25-1	TRBD2	16	TRBJ2-1	CASSEPGTSVYNEQFF	TGTGCCAGCAGTGAGCCAGGGACTAGCGTCTACAATGAGCAGTTCTTC
few	TRBV4-1	NA	16	TRBJ1-5	CASSQDPGNSNQPQHF	TGCGCCAGCAGCCAAGACCCGGGAAATAGCAATCAGCCCCAGCATTTT
few	TRBV7-3	NA	13	TRBJ2-1	CANLLEGYNEQFF	TGTGCCAACTTGTTAGAGGGATACAATGAGCAGTTCTTC
few	TRBV28	TRBD1	16	TRBJ2-1	CASILGGGVPYNEQFF	TGTGCCAGCATCCTAGGGGGCGGCGTTCCCTACAATGAGCAGTTCTTC
NA	TRBV28	TRBD2	17	TRBJ2-3	CASSSPSTSGSTDTQYF	TGTGCCAGCAGTTCCCCTTCGACTAGCGGAAGCACAGATACGCAGTATTTT
NA	TRBV7-9	NA	13	TRBJ2-5	CASSTLGQETQYF	TGTGCCAGCAGCACCTTAGGACAGGAGACCCAGTACTTC
NA	TRBV5-1	NA	16	TRBJ2-7	CASERGGAGEFYEQYF	TGCGCCAGCGAGCGAGGGGGGGCGGGAGAGTTCTACGAGCAGTACTTC
NA	TRBV27	TRBD2	13	TRBJ2-5	CASRTSAQETQYF	TGTGCCAGCAGGACTAGCGCACAAGAGACCCAGTACTTC
NA	TRBV2	NA	11	TRBJ1-4	CASIRDEKLFF	TGTGCCAGCATAAGAGATGAAAAACTGTTTTTT
NA	TRBV6-1	NA	14	TRBJ1-2	CASRTDRTLYGYTF	TGTGCCAGCAGAACCGACAGGACCCTCTATGGCTACACCTTC
NA	TRBV5-1	TRBD2	18	TRBJ2-3	CASSSQAGTSANTDTQYF	TGCGCCAGCAGCTCCCAGGCCGGGACTAGCGCTAACACAGATACGCAGTATTTT
few	TRBV6-5	NA	15	TRBJ1-5	CASSRTQGSNQPQHF	TGTGCCAGCAGTCGGACTCAGGGGAGCAATCAGCCCCAGCATTTT
NA	TRBV5-1	NA	13	TRBJ1-2	CASSLTRDYGYTF	TGCGCCAGCAGCTTGACCAGGGACTATGGCTACACCTTC
few	TRBV27	TRBD2	15	TRBJ2-7	CASSLWGSGSYEQYF	TGTGCCAGCAGTTTATGGGGTAGCGGGAGTTACGAGCAGTACTTC
few	TRBV6-5	NA	13	TRBJ1-2	CASSYKGGYGYTF	TGTGCCAGCAGTTACAAGGGCGGGTATGGCTACACCTTC
NA	TRBV5-4	NA	13	TRBJ1-2	CASSLSGGYGYTF	TGTGCCAGTAGCTTGTCAGGAGGCTATGGCTACACCTTC
NA	TRBV29-1	TRBD2	16	TRBJ2-1	CSVRTSGASSYNEQFF	TGCAGCGTGAGGACTAGCGGGGCCAGCTCCTACAATGAGCAGTTCTTC
few	TRBV5-1	NA	16	TRBJ2-1	CASSLAPGSSYNEQFF	TGCGCCAGCAGCTTGGCCCCCGGGAGCTCCTACAATGAGCAGTTCTTC
NA	TRBV5-1	NA	15	TRBJ1-6	CASSSGDSSNSPLHF	TGCGCCAGCAGCTCGGGGGACTCGAGTAATTCACCCCTCCACTTT
few	TRBV19	TRBD1	17	TRBJ1-1	CASTMNRGGPGLTEAFF	TGTGCCAGTACCATGAACAGGGGGGGCCCAGGATTGACTGAAGCTTTCTTT
few	TRBV7-8	TRBD2	16	TRBJ2-7	CASSANSGRKSDEQYF	TGTGCCAGCAGCGCCAATAGCGGGAGAAAGAGCGACGAGCAGTACTTC
few	TRBV5-6	NA	15	TRBJ2-7	CASAKQGLGTYEQYF	TGTGCCAGCGCGAAACAGGGCCTGGGGACCTACGAGCAGTACTTC
NA	TRBV29-1	NA	15	TRBJ2-1	CSSCEGGTLYNEQFF	TGCAGCTCATGTGAGGGGGGGACACTTTACAATGAGCAGTTCTTC
NA	TRBV7-9	TRBD1	18	TRBJ2-6	CASSLPAGQGAGANVLTF	TGTGCCAGCAGCTTACCGGCAGGACAGGGGGCTGGGGCCAACGTCCTGACTTTC
few	TRBV5-1	TRBD1	16	TRBJ2-3	CASSQDRVGPTDTQYF	TGCGCCAGCAGTCAGGACAGGGTGGGGCCCACAGATACGCAGTATTTT
few	TRBV27	NA	12	TRBJ2-1	CASSPPGNEQFF	TGTGCCAGCAGTCCGCCCGGCAATGAGCAGTTCTTC
many	TRBV28	TRBD1	14	TRBJ2-1	CASSFQGDTNEQFF	TGTGCCAGCAGTTTCCAGGGGGATACGAATGAGCAGTTCTTC
few	TRBV23-1	NA	16	TRBJ1-5	CASDQTSDSSNQPQHF	TGCGCCAGCGACCAGACCTCCGACAGCAGCAATCAGCCCCAGCATTTT
NA	TRBV30	NA	15	TRBJ2-6	CAWVTGSPGANVLTF	TGTGCCTGGGTCACAGGTTCCCCTGGGGCCAACGTCCTGACTTTC
few	TRBV19	NA	14	TRBJ1-4	CASSWRDPHEKLFF	TGTGCCAGTAGTTGGAGGGACCCCCACGAAAAACTGTTTTTT
NA	TRBV6-1	TRBD1	13	TRBJ2-7	CASTGQGPHEQYF	TGTGCCAGCACCGGACAGGGTCCCCACGAGCAGTACTTC
few	TRBV11-1	TRBD2	15	TRBJ2-7	CASSSRLAGLVEQYF	TGTGCCAGCAGCTCCCGACTAGCGGGACTAGTCGAGCAGTACTTC
NA	TRBV11-2	TRBD1	13	TRBJ2-7	CASSNDRGYEQYF	TGTGCCAGCAGCAATGACAGGGGCTACGAGCAGTACTTC
NA	TRBV19	NA	13	TRBJ1-2	CASTSQGSYGYTF	TGTGCCAGTACCTCGCAGGGAAGCTATGGCTACACCTTC
NA	TRBV4-2	TRBD2	18	TRBJ2-3	CASSQDRGLAGGSDTQYF	TGTGCCAGCAGCCAAGATAGGGGGCTAGCGGGAGGTTCAGATACGCAGTATTTT
few	TRBV30	TRBD2	15	TRBJ2-1	CAWNWRGLEYNEQFF	TGTGCCTGGAATTGGCGGGGACTAGAGTACAATGAGCAGTTCTTC